The 11 T cell receptor beta chains reported below all come from one sample, sequenced in a study of blood T cell repertoires in COVID-19. Libraries were prepared by immunoSEQ multiplex PCR; TCRdb keeps only in-frame clonotypes and omits some of them. The sample includes a few hundred thousand clones, 84% of them seen just once. The sample consisted of peripheral blood. Receptor source: a woman aged 35 to 49 who had recovered from COVID-19.

V gene TRBV3-1 (or the pseudogene TRBV3-2) combines with J gene TRBJ2-5, with D uncertain. The CDR3 extends over 16 amino acids. Trimming left V 1 base short and J 2 bases short, with 14 bases between. Germline-derived CDR1 and CDR2 are LGHDT and YNNKEL (reference sequence). CDR3 nucleotide sequence: TGTGCCAGCAGCCAAGGAGAAAGCACCTTACAAGAGACCCAGTACTTC. Translation: CASSQGESTLQETQYF.

The chain uses TRBV7-2 and TRBJ1-2; a possible D gene is TRBD1 (5 bases). With 3 bases removed from V and 4 bases from J, the gap between germline ends came to 12 bases. The CDR3 contains 14 residues. Germline values: CDR1 SGHTA, CDR2 FQGNSA. The CDR3: CASSFQQGGYGYTF. The CDR3 DNA is TGTGCCAGCAGCTTCCAGCAGGGCGGCTATGGCTACACCTTC.

This rearrangement joins TRBV28 to TRBJ1-5; D not resolved. CDR1 is MDHEN, CDR2 SYDVKM, per germline. The CDR3 loop spans 12 amino acids. V dropped 0 bases and J dropped 15 bases, with 12 bases sitting between them. CDR3 loop: CASSLWRYMMHF. The CDR3 nucleotides are TGTGCCAGCAGTTTATGGAGGTACATGATGCATTTT.

This chain joins TRBV15 and TRBJ2-3, with D possibly matching TRBD2 (6 bases). V gave up 5 bases and J gave up 2 bases, with 17 bases separating them. Per germline, CDR1 LNHNV and CDR2 YYDKDF (reference sequence). The CDR3 extends over 16 amino acids. CDR3 sequence: CATSSLSGDSTDTQYF. CDR3 nucleotides: TGTGCCACCAGCTCCCTTTCGGGGGACTCCACAGATACGCAGTATTTT.

The chain couples TRBV7-9 to TRBJ2-1; 9 nucleotides agree with TRBD1. The V and J ends lost 2 bases and 3 bases, in that order; junction bases with no gene match: 2. This CDR3 spans 15 amino acids. From germline, CDR1 is SEHNR and CDR2 FQNEAQ (reference sequence). CDR3 region: CASSLRDRDYNEQFF. The DNA for the CDR3 is TGTGCCAGCAGCTTAAGGGACAGGGACTACAATGAGCAGTTCTTC.

The genes are TRBV21-1 and TRBJ2-2; the table's D call TRBD1 went unverified against the DNA. TRBV21-1 is designated a pseudogene. The CDR3 length is 18 residues. CDR3 in amino acids: CASSKRQGANTNTGELFF. CDR3 DNA sequence: TGTGCCAGCAGCAAGAGACAGGGGGCGAACACGAACACCGGGGAGCTGTTTTTT.

This chain connects TRBV5-1 to TRBJ2-5, with D perhaps matching TRBD1 (6 bases). Trimming took off 0 bases at V and 4 bases at J, with 13 bases between the two ends. The germline CDR1 and CDR2 sequences are SGHRS and YFSETQ. CDR3 length: 15 amino acids. CDR3 sequence (DNA): TGCGCCAGCAGCTTGGCGTCGAGGACAGCAGAGACCCAGTACTTC. Amino acid sequence: CASSLASRTAETQYF.

The J gene is TRBJ2-1, the V gene TRBV11-3; D call uncertain. The V and J ends lost 2 bases and 10 bases respectively, with 9 bases between them. The CDR3 runs to 12 residues. Germline CDR1 reads SGHNT; CDR2 reads YENEEA. CDR3 region: CASSLSAREQFF. The CDR3 DNA reads TGTGCCAGCAGCTTATCCGCGCGGGAGCAGTTCTTC.

The V gene is TRBV20-1, the J gene TRBJ1-2; 7 bases are shared with TRBD1. The J segment lost 8 bases and the V segment lost 6 bases, leaving 6 bases of the junction unmatched. The germline CDR1 and CDR2 sequences are DFQATT and SNEGSKA (reference sequence). This CDR3 spans 11 amino acids. CDR3 loop: CSATTGFGYTF. CDR3 nucleotides: TGCAGTGCCACGACAGGGTTCGGCTACACCTTC.

The rearrangement links TRBV9 to TRBJ2-3, with 7 bases matching TRBD2. The germline CDR1 and CDR2 sequences are SGDLS and YYNGEE. Germline trimming cut 4 bases from V and 4 bases from J; bases unmatched to any gene: 9. This CDR3 has 15 residues. The CDR3 bases are TGTGCCAGCAGCACCGGGGCTAGCGGTTCAGATACGCAGTATTTT. This gives the protein CASSTGASGSDTQYF.

The CDR3 nucleotides are TGTGCCAGTAGTCAGGGGGCGTTTGGCACTGAAGCTTTCTTT. Its translation: CASSQGAFGTEAFF. The rearrangement uses TRBV19 and TRBJ1-1; 8 positions match TRBD1. Germline CDR1 LNHDA, CDR2 SQIVND (reference sequence). J lost 4 bases, V lost 5 bases, and 6 bases had no gene match. This CDR3 region has 14 residues. Combining the CDR3 with reference TRBV19 and TRBJ1-1 gives the whole variable domain DGGITQSPKYLFRKEGQNVTLSCEQNLNHDAMYWYRQDPGQGLRLIYYSQIVNDFQKGDIAEGYSVSREKKESFPLTVTSAQKNPTAFYLCASSQGAFGTEAFFGQGTRLTVV.